This TCR beta chain emerged from a study of metastatic and nonmetastatic thyroid tumors. Study-wide context: A comparison of repertoires was made across blood and tumor or nodule tissue from malignant and benign thyroid patients.

There were no patients who had received any treatment before thyroid surgery. The table lists this clone with many counts. Its antigen is still unknown. Study-wide findings and caveats: In blood and tumor, TCR beta diversity was reportedly significantly higher in malignant thyroid tumors than in benign nodules.

This CDR3 region has 13 residues. V lost 3 bases, J lost 13 bases, and 18 bases lay in between. From germline, CDR1 is KGHSH and CDR2 LQKENI. Using MiXCR, TCRdb reanalyzed the PCR reads. The data show 15,000 or so clones, with approximately 24% seen just once and about 23% held by the top ten. The sequenced sample was tumor tissue. The chain joins TRBV18 to TRBJ1-1; a possible D gene is TRBD1 (5 bases). This clonotype originated in a female donor with papillary thyroid cancer or a benign thyroid nodule (not recorded which). Some clones in this sample may be carry-over from other donors' samples. The chain's CDR3 is CASSPVGPLGGFF. CDR3 coding DNA: TGTGCCAGCTCACCGGTGGGCCCACTCGGGGGTTTCTTT.